The rows below give T cell receptor beta chains drawn from one sample of a study of Ad26.COV2.S vaccination and SARS-CoV-2 variants. Libraries were prepared by immunoSEQ multiplex PCR; TCRdb keeps only in-frame clonotypes and omits some of them. The sample yields some 390,000 clones, about 88% seen once. The sequencing here drew on peripheral blood, taken in a trial of Ad26.COV2.S vaccine versus placebo. These receptors all stem from a person between 18 and 60 years old who received the Ad26.COV2.S COVID-19 vaccine or a placebo. Each CDR3 is given with its conserved first and last residue. Each record gives: D gene, clone size, J gene, V gene, CDR3 protein, CDR3 DNA. The D gene is left open where the match is weak. The size of a clone is reported for some rows only, either as once, few or many, or as a class for expanded clones.

- - TRBJ1-2 TRBV29-1 CSVGVSGLRGGGYTF TGCAGCGTTGGGGTTTCGGGGCTCCGCGGGGGGGGCTACACCTTC
- - TRBJ2-6 TRBV18 CASSPGGSSGANVLTF TGTGCCAGCTCACCTGGGGGGAGCTCTGGGGCCAACGTCCTGACTTTC
- once TRBJ1-5 TRBV5-5 CASSPGGFGQPQHF TGTGCCAGCAGCCCAGGAGGATTCGGTCAGCCCCAGCATTTT
TRBD1 - TRBJ2-7 TRBV6-1 CASRHPGTGVNEQYF TGTGCCAGCAGGCACCCCGGGACAGGGGTCAACGAGCAGTACTTC
- once TRBJ1-2 TRBV7-2 CASSPSGSHYGYTF TGTGCCAGCAGCCCCTCGGGCAGCCACTATGGCTACACCTTC
- - TRBJ1-5 TRBV4-3 CASSQSRGVNQPQHF TGCGCCAGCAGCCAATCCAGGGGCGTCAATCAGCCCCAGCATTTT
- - TRBJ1-1 TRBV27 CASSLVGALAEAFF TGTGCCAGCAGTTTAGTAGGGGCGTTGGCTGAAGCTTTCTTT
- - TRBJ1-2 TRBV4-3 CASSQDQLGAGYTF TGCGCCAGCAGCCAAGATCAATTGGGCGCCGGCTACACCTTC
- few TRBJ1-1 TRBV5-4 CASNRGNTEAFF TGTGCCTCCAACCGGGGGAACACTGAAGCTTTCTTT
TRBD2 - TRBJ2-1 TRBV5-1 CASSLFSTGPGGNEQFF TGCGCCAGCAGCTTATTTTCGACCGGGCCCGGGGGGAATGAGCAGTTCTTC
- - TRBJ2-5 TRBV5-1 CASSLIGDTQETQYF TGCGCCAGCAGCTTGATAGGGGACACCCAAGAGACCCAGTACTTC
- - TRBJ2-1 TRBV11-2 CASSSTGSNEQFF TGTGCCAGCAGCTCTACAGGGAGCAATGAGCAGTTCTTC
- - TRBJ1-6 TRBV4-1 CASSPVVSPSSPLHF TGCGCCAGCAGCCCAGTCGTTTCTCCAAGTTCACCCCTCCACTTT
- - TRBJ1-1 TRBV30 CASGLRQNTEAFF TGTGCCTCGGGATTGAGGCAGAACACTGAAGCTTTCTTT
- - TRBJ1-4 TRBV7-9 CASSQGQTANEKLFF TGTGCCAGCAGCCAAGGACAGACGGCTAATGAAAAACTGTTTTTT
TRBD1 - TRBJ2-2 TRBV5-1 CASSLNRGLQGAGELFF TGCGCCAGCAGCTTGAACAGGGGGCTACAAGGGGCCGGGGAGCTGTTTTTT
TRBD1 - TRBJ1-2 TRBV18 CASSPQGAQNYGYTF TGTGCCAGCTCACCACAGGGGGCGCAGAACTATGGCTACACCTTC
TRBD2 - TRBJ2-7 TRBV2 CASSEGLAGAYEQYF TGTGCCAGCAGTGAAGGACTAGCGGGGGCCTACGAGCAGTACTTC
TRBD1 - TRBJ2-7 TRBV27 CASSLGQGLSFEQYF TGTGCCAGCAGTTTGGGACAGGGGTTGTCGTTCGAGCAGTACTTC
TRBD1 few TRBJ1-2 TRBV3-1/TRBV3-2 CASSPTGLLGYTF TGTGCCAGCAGCCCGACAGGGTTGCTTGGCTACACCTTC
- - TRBJ1-1 TRBV7-2 CASSLVAGQNTEAFF TGTGCCAGCAGCTTAGTGGCCGGTCAGAACACTGAAGCTTTCTTT
- - TRBJ2-1 TRBV7-8 CASSLVRDSASEQFF TGTGCCAGCAGCTTAGTCAGAGACTCAGCTAGTGAGCAGTTCTTC
- - TRBJ2-1 TRBV5-8 CASSSNQLNEQFF TGTGCCAGCAGCTCAAATCAGCTTAATGAGCAGTTCTTC
- - TRBJ1-1 TRBV4-1 CASSQVQQNTEAFF TGCGCCAGCAGCCAAGTCCAACAGAACACTGAAGCTTTCTTT
- - TRBJ2-6 TRBV27 CASTSDPSDGANVLTF TGTGCCAGCACCTCAGACCCCTCTGATGGGGCCAACGTCCTGACTTTC
TRBD1 once TRBJ1-1 TRBV27 CASSLQTGVGTEAFF TGTGCCAGCAGTTTACAAACAGGGGTTGGCACTGAAGCTTTCTTT
TRBD2 - TRBJ2-7 TRBV20-1 CSASWTSQPRGYEQYF TGCAGTGCTAGTTGGACTAGCCAGCCCCGGGGATACGAGCAGTACTTC
TRBD1 once TRBJ1-1 TRBV28 CASSPGQRNTEAFF TGTGCCAGCAGTCCGGGACAGAGGAACACTGAAGCTTTCTTT